This TCR beta chain was documented in a study of PD-L1 blockade in urothelial cancer. Across the study: Intravenous atezolizumab, 1,200 mg every 3 weeks, was begun by patients around 2014. Researchers looked at the blood 3 weeks (second dose) and 6 weeks after treatment began. Blood-derived samples held a median roughly 150,000 T cells.

Assay: immunoSEQ multiplex PCR; the TCRdb copy retains only in-frame clones and omits some. The sample has some 29,000 clones, approximately 87% seen once. CDR3 length: 15 amino acids. The germline gives CDR1 SGHDT, CDR2 YYEEEE. V shed 3 bases, J shed 2 bases, and the junction held 7 bases outside the gene matches. This clone is medium-sized within its sample. This sample comprised PBMCs, obtained around atezolizumab (anti-PD-L1) treatment. The source of this sequence is a man aged 50-59 years with urothelial cancer. V and J are TRBV5-6 and TRBJ2-7; TRBD2 matches 8 bases. CDR3 DNA: TGTGCCAGCAGCTCCCGGGTAGCGGGGCCCTACGAGCAGTACTTC. Encoded protein: CASSSRVAGPYEQYF.